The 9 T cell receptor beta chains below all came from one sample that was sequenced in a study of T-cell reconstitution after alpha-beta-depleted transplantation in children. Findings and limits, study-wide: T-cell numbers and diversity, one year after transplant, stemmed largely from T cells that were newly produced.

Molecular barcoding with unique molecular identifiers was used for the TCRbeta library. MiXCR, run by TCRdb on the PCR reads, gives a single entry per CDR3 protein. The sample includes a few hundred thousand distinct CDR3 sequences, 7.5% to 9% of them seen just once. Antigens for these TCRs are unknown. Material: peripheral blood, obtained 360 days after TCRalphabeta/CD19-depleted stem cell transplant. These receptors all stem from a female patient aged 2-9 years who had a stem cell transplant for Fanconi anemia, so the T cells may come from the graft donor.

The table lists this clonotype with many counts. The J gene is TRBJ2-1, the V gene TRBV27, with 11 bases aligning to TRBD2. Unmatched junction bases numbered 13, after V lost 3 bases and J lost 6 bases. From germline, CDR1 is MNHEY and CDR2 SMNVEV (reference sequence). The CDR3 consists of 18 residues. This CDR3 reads CASSLISGGARVSNEQFF. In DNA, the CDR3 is TGTGCCAGCAGTTTGATTAGCGGGGGGGCGAGAGTTTCCAATGAGCAGTTCTTC.

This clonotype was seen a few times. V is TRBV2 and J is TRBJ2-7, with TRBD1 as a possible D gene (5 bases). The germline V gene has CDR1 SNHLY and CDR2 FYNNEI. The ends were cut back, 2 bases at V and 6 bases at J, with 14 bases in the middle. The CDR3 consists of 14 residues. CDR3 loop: CASSEQGLSVEQYV. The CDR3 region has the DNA TGTGCCAGCAGTGAACAGGGATTATCGGTCGAGCAGTACGTC.

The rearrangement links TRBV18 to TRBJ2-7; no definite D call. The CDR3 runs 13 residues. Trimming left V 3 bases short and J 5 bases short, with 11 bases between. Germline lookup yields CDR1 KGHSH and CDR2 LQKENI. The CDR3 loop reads CASSPIPGNEQYV. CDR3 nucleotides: TGTGCCAGCTCACCGATCCCGGGTAACGAGCAGTACGTC.

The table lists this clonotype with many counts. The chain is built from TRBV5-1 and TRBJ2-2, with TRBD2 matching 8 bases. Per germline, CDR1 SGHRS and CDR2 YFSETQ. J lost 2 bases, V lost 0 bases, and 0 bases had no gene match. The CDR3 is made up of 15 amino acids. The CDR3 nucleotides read TGCGCCAGCAGCTTGGGGACTAGCAACACCGGGGAGCTGTTTTTT. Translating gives CASSLGTSNTGELFF.

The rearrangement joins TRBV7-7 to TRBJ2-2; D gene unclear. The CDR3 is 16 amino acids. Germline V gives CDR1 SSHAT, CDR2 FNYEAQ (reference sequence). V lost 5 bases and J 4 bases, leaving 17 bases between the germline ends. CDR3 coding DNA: TGTGCCAGCAGCGTCCGGGCAGTCGGCGGCACCGGGGAGCTGTTTTTT. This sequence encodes CASSVRAVGGTGELFF.

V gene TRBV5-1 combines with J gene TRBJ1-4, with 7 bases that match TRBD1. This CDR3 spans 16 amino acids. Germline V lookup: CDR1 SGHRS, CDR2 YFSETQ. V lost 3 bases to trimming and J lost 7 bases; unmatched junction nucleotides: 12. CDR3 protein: CASSWGQTGQFEKLFF. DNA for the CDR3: TGCGCCAGCAGCTGGGGCCAGACGGGACAGTTTGAAAAACTGTTTTTT.

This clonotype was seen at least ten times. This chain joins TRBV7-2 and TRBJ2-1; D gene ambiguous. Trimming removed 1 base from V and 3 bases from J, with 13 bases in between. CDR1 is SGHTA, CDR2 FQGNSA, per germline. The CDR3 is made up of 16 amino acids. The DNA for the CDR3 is TGTGCCAGCAGCTTAGTTCGTAGCCCGGGCTACAATGAGCAGTTCTTC. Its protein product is CASSLVRSPGYNEQFF. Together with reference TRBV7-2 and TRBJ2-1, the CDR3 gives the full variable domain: GAGVSQSPSNKVTEKGKDVELRCDPISGHTALYWYRQSLGQGLEFLIYFQGNSAPDKSGLPSDRFSAERTGGSVSTLTIQRTQQEDSAVYLCASSLVRSPGYNEQFFGPGTRLTVL.

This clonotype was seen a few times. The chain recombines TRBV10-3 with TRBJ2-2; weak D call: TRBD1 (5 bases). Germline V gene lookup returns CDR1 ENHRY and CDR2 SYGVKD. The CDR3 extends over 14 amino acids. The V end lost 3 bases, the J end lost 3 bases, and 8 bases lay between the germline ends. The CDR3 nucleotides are TGTGCCATCAGTGATCCCAGGGACACCGGGGAGCTGTTTTTT. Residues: CAISDPRDTGELFF.

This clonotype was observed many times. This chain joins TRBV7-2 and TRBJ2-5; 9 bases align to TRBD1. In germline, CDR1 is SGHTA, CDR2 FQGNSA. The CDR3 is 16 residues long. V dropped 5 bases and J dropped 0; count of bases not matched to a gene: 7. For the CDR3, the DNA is TGTGCCAGCAGCCCCGGGACAGGGCTGAACCAAGAGACCCAGTACTTC. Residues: CASSPGTGLNQETQYF.